This TCR beta chain originates from a study of identifying expanded T cells in peripheral blood. Study conclusions and caveats: Across healthy donors, higher total template counts meant significantly greater roughly two-week count variance. Differentially abundant clones: approximately 1.3 between replicates, 15 to 17 at approximately 13 days, approximately 19 at four.

This clone occurred once. What it binds is unknown. This CDR3 is built from 14 residues. In germline, CDR1 is MNHEY, CDR2 SVGAGI. V lost 2 bases and J lost 3, with 9 bases in between. Data came from immunoSEQ multiplex PCR; TCRdb stores just in-frame clones and leaves some out. Of 95,000 to 100,000 clones listed, roughly 87% are singletons. During the collection period, no donor immune events like infections were recorded. The sample was blood. The clonotype comes from a person aged 18 to 75 in good health. The chain is built from TRBV6-5 and TRBJ2-3; D perhaps matches TRBD1 (6 bases). The CDR3 reads CASSYNRATDTQYF. CDR3 sequence (DNA): TGTGCCAGCAGTTACAACAGGGCGACAGATACGCAGTATTTT.